This T cell receptor beta chain was sequenced during a study of beta chain features in type 1 diabetes. Germline V lookup: CDR1 GTSNPN, CDR2 SVGIG (reference sequence). Trimming removed 1 base at V and 5 bases at J, with 9 bases between. The CDR3 extends over 13 amino acids. Isolated RNA was reverse transcribed in full, so expressed TCRB transcripts were sequenced. Method: immunoSEQ multiplex PCR; TCRdb's copy keeps in-frame clones and lacks some. The sample lists approximately 340,000 clones, about 15% occurring once. The single heparinised draw taken from each donor contained roughly 110 mL of blood on average. Researchers reported sorting CD4+ naive, central memory, regulatory and stem cell-like memory cells via CD45RO/CCR7/CD25/CD127/CD95/CD27. This clone was seen more than once but under ten times.

This sequence originates from a woman aged 18-30 years in good health. The V and J genes are TRBV30 and TRBJ1-5, with D tentatively TRBD1 (6 bases). Sequenced input: naive CD4+ T cells from blood. Written as DNA, the CDR3 is TGTGCCTGGAGTGAGGGGGGGGATCAGCCCCAGCATTTT. Translation gives CAWSEGGDQPQHF.